The T cell receptor (beta chain) described here comes from a study of vaccination effects on CD4 cells after COVID-19 (dated by TCRdb to 2022 to 2024). As for the study more broadly: In the ViraFEST assay, PBMC were stimulated with viral peptide pools, and antigen-specific CD4+ T cell clonotypes were then identified by expansion using TCR sequencing. Post-vaccine samples across the study were collected a median of 72 days after the second dose, with a range of 14 to 241. After vaccination, three convalescent patients were sampled both early (day +14) and late (day +241, +227, +161 respectively). In the study, cultures from other donors were sequenced using the Oncomine TCR Beta short-read assay on an Illumina iSeq 100. Altogether, nine to ten COVID-19 convalescent patients and several SARS-CoV-2-naive healthy vaccine recipients made up the full study. SARS-CoV-2 spike-specific CD4+ TCR repertoires from before and after mRNA vaccination were compared in COVID-19 convalescent patients and in infection-naive vaccine recipients. Each well held more than 1.5 million PBMC cultured in IMDM containing about 5.5% human AB serum, 8 to 10 IU/ml IL-2 and gentamicin, along with about 9.5 ug/ml peptides. Here is what the overall study found, with its caveats: At late post-vaccination timepoints, both infection-induced and vaccine-induced clones showed marked clonal contraction, consistent with waning T cell responses. The study was limited by a small number of convalescent patients and lacked early post-infection timepoints. In convalescent patients, the post-vaccine spike-reactive repertoire was composed mainly of new vaccine-induced clones that were largely distinct from infection-induced clones.

After less than eleven days of culture, CD4+ T cells were isolated with the EasySep CD4+ T cell isolation kit. PCR-confirmed SARS-CoV-2 infection had occurred in convalescent patients between March and December 2020, before the Alpha, Beta and Delta variants emerged in the United States. Participants received two doses of either the BNT162b2 or the mRNA-1273 mRNA SARS-CoV-2 vaccine. On days 3 and 7, half of the culture medium was replaced with fresh IL-2-containing medium. Unless otherwise noted, each peptide stimulation condition was cultured in triplicate wells. PBMC were separated from whole blood using Ficoll-Paque Plus gradient centrifugation and were then either cryopreserved at -140C or used fresh. The QIAamp micro DNA kit was used to extract genomic DNA from the cultured CD4+ T cells. The library relied on the immunoSEQ multiplex PCR assay. DNA from the cultured and isolated CD4+ T cells underwent TCR beta CDR3 sequencing. For the original study's pipeline: The analysis removed non-productive TCR sequences, trimmed reads to the CDR3 region, and retained only CDR3s that were 7 or more amino acids long. Antigen-specific clonotypes were identified using the MANAFEST web app by comparison of expansion in peptide wells against reference cultures. To count as positive, a clone had to show expansion at FDR<0.05 compared with the reference and with all other wells, an odds ratio above 5, and a frequency above 0.1% in two replicate wells. Cross-reactive clonotypes were defined as significantly expanded in SARS-CoV-2 spike wells and in at least one common cold coronavirus spike condition. Using the stringdist R package, CDR3 similarity was measured by Levenshtein distance, and unrooted trees were constructed with ape in R 3.6.1. TCRdb limited this immuneACCESS table to in-frame rearrangements with V and J called. A share of clones is missing; checked studies link under half to unresolved V genes, and the rest is unexplained. D and trimming come from the DNA, and the V and J calls and clone size come from that table. In all, the sample holds fewer than 55,000 clones, and over 60% of those were seen once. The ten largest clonotypes hold around 3.3% of the sample.

About this clone: No antigen is known for it. Base qualities are missing; no much larger clone stands one base away.

The sequence derives from a human donor who had a prior SARS-CoV-2 infection. The sample consisted of CD4+ T cells from PBMCs cultured without peptide, taken after COVID-19 vaccination.

The CDR3 sequence is CASSFRAALLETQYF. The DNA sequence is given as TGCGCCAGCAGCTTCCGAGCGGCGCTACTGGAGACCCAGTACTTC. In this chain, TRBV5-1 is recombined with TRBJ2-5; a tentative D call is TRBD2 (5 bases match). The CDR3 starts with the cysteine, ends with the phenylalanine, and has 15 residues. Just CDR3 DNA is preserved here, 45 bases in frame from base 1. At the junction V is shortened by 2 bases and J by 5 bases, with 16 bases in between. The germline V gene supplies CDR1 SGHRS and CDR2 YFSETQ.